Given below is one TCR beta chain in context. These data are taken from a study of blood T cell repertoires in COVID-19. In the study overall: Samples came from the United States, Italy and Spain, spanning acute and convalescent COVID-19. The analysed material was cDNA or gDNA that came from T cells, B-cell-depleted T cells, or PBMCs.

Trimming took off 6 bases at V and 3 bases at J, with 11 bases between the two ends. Germline lookup yields CDR1 SEHNR and CDR2 FQNEAQ (reference sequence). The length of the CDR3 is 13 residues. Measured with immunoSEQ multiplex PCR; TCRdb has only the in-frame clones, and not every one. Here the sample spans roughly 400,000 clones, 75% to 90% being singletons. The V gene is TRBV7-9, the J gene TRBJ1-1, with D possibly matching TRBD1 (6 bases). Specimen: PBMCs or T cells enriched from blood (not recorded which). The source of this sequence is a young man who had recovered from COVID-19. Here the CDR3 DNA reads TGTGCCAGCAGAGCAGGGGTAGACACTGAAGCTTTCTTT. Amino acid sequence: CASRAGVDTEAFF.